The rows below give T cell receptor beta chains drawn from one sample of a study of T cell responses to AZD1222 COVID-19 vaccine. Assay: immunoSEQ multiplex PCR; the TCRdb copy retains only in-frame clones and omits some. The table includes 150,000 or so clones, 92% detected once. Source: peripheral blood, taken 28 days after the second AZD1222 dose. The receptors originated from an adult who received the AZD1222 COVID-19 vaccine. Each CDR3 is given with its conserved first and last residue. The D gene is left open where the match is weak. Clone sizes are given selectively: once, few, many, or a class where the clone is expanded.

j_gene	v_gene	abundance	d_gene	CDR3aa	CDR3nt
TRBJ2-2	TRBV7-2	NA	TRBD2	CASSSRGGGPGELFF	TGTGCCAGCAGCTCTCGCGGGGGGGGCCCCGGGGAGCTGTTTTTT
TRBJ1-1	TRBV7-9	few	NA	CASSLHDSRDTEAFF	TGTGCCAGCAGCTTGCACGACAGTCGTGACACTGAAGCTTTCTTT
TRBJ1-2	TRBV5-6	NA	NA	CASSLNVRGLGGYTF	TGTGCCAGCAGCTTGAATGTTCGGGGACTAGGGGGCTACACCTTC
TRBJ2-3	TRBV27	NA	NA	CASSQGPGTDTQYF	TGTGCCAGCAGCCAGGGCCCTGGCACAGATACGCAGTATTTT
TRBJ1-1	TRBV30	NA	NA	CAWSVGENTEAFF	TGTGCCTGGAGTGTAGGGGAGAACACTGAAGCTTTCTTT
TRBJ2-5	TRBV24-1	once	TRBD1	CATSDTRTGKGETQYF	TGTGCCACCAGTGATACAAGGACAGGGAAGGGAGAGACCCAGTACTTC
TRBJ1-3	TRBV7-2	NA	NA	CASRAGTSGNTIYF	TGTGCCAGCAGGGCGGGGACTTCTGGAAACACCATATATTTT
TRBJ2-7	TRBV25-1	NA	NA	CASSGRAGLPHEQYF	TGTGCCAGCAGTGGTAGGGCGGGACTGCCCCACGAGCAGTACTTC
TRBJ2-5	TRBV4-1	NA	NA	CASSQGITFQETQYF	TGCGCCAGCAGCCAGGGGATTACTTTCCAAGAGACCCAGTACTTC
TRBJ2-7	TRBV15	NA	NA	CATSREGLAFSYEQYF	TGTGCCACCAGCAGAGAGGGGCTAGCGTTTTCCTACGAGCAGTACTTC
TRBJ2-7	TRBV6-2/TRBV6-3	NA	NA	CASSYPGAGTTTYEQYF	TGTGCCAGCAGTTACCCGGGGGCCGGGACTACCACCTACGAGCAGTACTTC
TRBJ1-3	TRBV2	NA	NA	CASSVRGGNTIYF	TGTGCCAGCAGTGTCAGGGGTGGAAACACCATATATTTT
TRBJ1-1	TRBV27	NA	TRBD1	CASSPRQGGYTEAFF	TGTGCCAGCAGTCCAAGACAGGGTGGCTACACTGAAGCTTTCTTT
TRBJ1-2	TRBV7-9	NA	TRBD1	CASSSGRDRAINYGYTF	TGTGCCAGCAGCTCAGGCCGGGACAGGGCTATCAACTATGGCTACACCTTC
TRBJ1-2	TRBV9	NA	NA	CASSVEGGAYKVRGYTF	TGTGCCAGCAGCGTAGAGGGGGGCGCCTACAAGGTTAGAGGCTACACCTTC
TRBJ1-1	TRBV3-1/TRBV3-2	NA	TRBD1	CASSRRTGNTEAFF	TGTGCCAGCAGCCGCCGGACAGGGAACACTGAAGCTTTCTTT
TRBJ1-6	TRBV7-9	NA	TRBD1	CASSSNTGGSPLHF	TGTGCCAGCAGCTCCAATACAGGGGGTTCACCCCTCCACTTT
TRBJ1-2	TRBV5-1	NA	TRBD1	CASSLGGTGGSNYGYTF	TGCGCCAGCAGCTTAGGCGGAACAGGGGGATCGAACTATGGCTACACCTTC
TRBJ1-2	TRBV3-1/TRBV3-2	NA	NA	CASSQGEGFGYTF	TGTGCCAGCAGCCAAGGGGAGGGGTTTGGCTACACCTTC
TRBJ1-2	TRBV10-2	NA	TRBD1	CASSEATGGRDGYTF	TGCGCCAGCAGTGAAGCGACAGGGGGTAGGGATGGCTACACCTTC
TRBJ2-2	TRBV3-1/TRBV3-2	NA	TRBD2	CASSLLAGSIPIGELFF	TGTGCCAGCAGCCTACTAGCGGGATCCATCCCGATCGGGGAGCTGTTTTTT
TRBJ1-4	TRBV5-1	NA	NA	CASSLDRVDEKLFF	TGCGCCAGCAGCTTGGACAGGGTGGATGAAAAACTGTTTTTT
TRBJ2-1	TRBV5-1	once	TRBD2	CASSTTSGAYNEQFF	TGCGCCAGCAGCACCACTAGCGGGGCCTACAATGAGCAGTTCTTC
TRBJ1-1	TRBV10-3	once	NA	CAISRDGGPGTEAFF	TGTGCCATCAGCAGGGATGGGGGGCCTGGCACTGAAGCTTTCTTT
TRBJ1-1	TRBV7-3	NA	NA	CASSLTSISVTEAFF	TGTGCCAGCAGCTTAACGTCCATTTCAGTCACTGAAGCTTTCTTT
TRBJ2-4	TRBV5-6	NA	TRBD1	CASSLAGTGPGGNIQYF	TGTGCCAGCAGCTTGGCAGGGACAGGGCCAGGGGGAAACATTCAGTACTTC
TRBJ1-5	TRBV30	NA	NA	CAWSLGAEQPQHF	TGTGCCTGGAGTTTGGGGGCTGAGCAGCCCCAGCATTTT
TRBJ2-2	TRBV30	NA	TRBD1	CAWSRSGTGNTGELFF	TGTGCCTGGAGTCGGTCGGGGACAGGGAACACCGGGGAGCTGTTTTTT